This record concerns one TCR beta chain sequence. This clone came up a few times. Which antigen it targets is not known. No base quality values were provided; no much bigger clone lies one nucleotide off. This sample stems from a study of blood T cell repertoires in COVID-19 (dated by TCRdb to about 2020). Concerning the study at large: Collaborator samples came from the United States, Italy and Spain and covered acute and convalescent phases of COVID-19. The material from the prospective study consisted of cDNA or gDNA derived from T cells, B-cell-depleted T cells, or PBMCs. Subjects who had been exposed to COVID-19, were actively infected with it, or had recovered from it provided the deeply sampled blood TCRbeta repertoires that made up the dataset. The repertoires were released in a freely available public database intended as a resource for research on the immune response to SARS-CoV-2. Samples came from the ongoing ImmuneRACE study (first 160 participants) plus 1,254 subjects from 6 global collaborators. Sample metadata almost always included a de-identified subject ID, COVID-19 status, age in years and sex. HLA class I and class II types, where available, came from metadata supplied by the sample provider rather than from assay-based typing. Overall study results and their limits: How much clinical and demographic metadata was included differed by source and by participant, and the metadata was provided uncurated.

The collaborating institutions used their own protocols to collect whole blood in K2EDTA tubes. For TCRbeta analysis, collaborators shipped samples in one of three forms: frozen whole blood, isolated PBMCs, or DNA extracted from either of those sample types. From a lookup of the germline V gene, CDR1 and CDR2 are MGHRA and YSYEKL. The germline V end is reduced by 2 bases and the J end by 0 bases; junction bases left unmatched: 4. The CDR3, from cysteine to phenylalanine, totals 16 residues. CDR3 DNA only is kept here, 48 bases in frame from base 1. TCRbeta CDR3 regions were amplified from genomic DNA by means of the immunoSEQ Assay, a bias-controlled multiplex PCR. The paper's data handling went like this. The number of nucleated cells in each sample was estimated by amplification of reference gene primers within the assay. To quantify the absolute abundance of each unique TCRbeta CDR3 rearrangement, sequence reads were collapsed and filtered. Productive Simpson clonality was computed per sample as the square root of Simpson's diversity index over productive rearrangements. TCRdb mirrors the immuneACCESS table, restricted to in-frame sequences. Some clones are absent from its copies; in checked studies, under half trace to an unresolved V gene, and the reason for the others is unknown. Clonal size and the V and J genes are those of that table, whereas D and trimming came from the DNA. Present in this sample are 56,000 or so clones, under 90% of which were seen just once. Of the sample, 28% is held by the ten largest clones.

Sequenced input: peripheral blood. The sequence came from a human donor in a cohort sampled during active COVID-19. The rearrangement combines TRBV4-1 with TRBJ1-3; TRBD1 matches 7 bases in the middle. The encoded CDR3 is CASSQQDRFSGNTIYF. Read as DNA, the sequence is TGCGCCAGCAGCCAACAGGACAGGTTCTCTGGAAACACCATATATTTT.